The clone carrying this T cell receptor beta chain appeared once. The CDR3 length is 15 residues. The V gene's germline CDR1 is LNHDA and CDR2 SQIVND (reference sequence). V shed 6 bases, J shed 5 bases, and the junction held 9 bases outside the gene matches. This record belongs to a study of identifying expanded T cells in peripheral blood. Sequencing was performed with immunoSEQ multiplex PCR; in TCRdb, only in-frame clones are kept and a portion is missing. Of approximately 100,000 clones detected, 70% to 90% appear once; the ten largest clones hold roughly 15%. This clonotype was sampled from a person between 18 and 70 years old in good health. This chain links TRBV19 with TRBJ1-1; 10 nucleotides line up with TRBD1. Sequenced sample: blood. CDR3 amino acids: CASSDPGQGRTEAFF. The DNA for the CDR3 is TGTGCCAGTAGCGACCCGGGACAGGGGAGGACTGAAGCTTTCTTT.